What follows are 7 T cell receptor beta chains derived from one specimen sequenced in a study of T cell responses to AZD1222 COVID-19 vaccine. TCRdb's table, derived via immunoSEQ multiplex PCR, lists solely in-frame clones and lacks some. This sample has 150,000 or so clones; roughly 92% occur once, and the top ten carry about 2.5%. Specimen: peripheral blood, collected on day 0 of AZD1222 vaccination. These receptors were obtained from an adult in good health.

The chain recombines TRBV7-2 with TRBJ2-7; 8 bases map to TRBD1. The germline V gene encodes CDR1 SGHTA and CDR2 FQGNSA. The CDR3 loop spans 15 amino acids. V shed 1 base, J shed 7 bases, and the junction held 9 bases outside the gene matches. In nucleotides, the CDR3 is TGTGCCAGCAGCTTAGGTGGACAGGGAACGGGGGAGCAGTACTTC. This sequence encodes CASSLGGQGTGEQYF.

CDR3 region: CASSQDESYAELNYGYTF. For the CDR3, the DNA is TGTGCCAGCAGCCAAGATGAGTCTTACGCAGAGTTGAACTATGGCTACACCTTC. The chain joins TRBV4-2 to TRBJ1-2; D ambiguous. From germline, CDR1 is LGHNA and CDR2 YNFKEQ. The CDR3 is 18 residues long. Trimming stripped 0 bases from V and 2 bases from J, with 19 bases between.

This chain joins TRBV11-2 and TRBJ2-7; tentative D call: TRBD2 (6 bases). Germline CDR1 is SGHAT and CDR2 is FQNNGV. The CDR3 contains 12 residues. The V end was cut by 5 bases, the J end by 7 bases, with 12 bases between. The CDR3 DNA sequence: TGTGCCAGCAGCCTGGCTCGGGGGGAGCAGTACTTC. Protein product: CASSLARGEQYF. The entire variable domain, with the rest obtained from reference TRBV11-2 and TRBJ2-7, is as follows: EAGVAQSPRYKIIEKRQSVAFWCNPISGHATLYWYQQILGQGPKLLIQFQNNGVVDDSQLPKDRFSAERLKGVDSTLKIQPAKLEDSAVYLCASSLARGEQYFGPGTRLTVT.

This clone turned up a few times. The genes are TRBV5-4 and TRBJ2-3; weak D call: TRBD2 (7 bases). Trimming cost V 1 base and J 6 bases, with 12 bases left between them. Germline-derived CDR1 and CDR2 are SGHNT and YYREEE (reference sequence). CDR3 length: 14 residues. This CDR3 reads CASSLRGALDTQYF. CDR3 DNA: TGTGCCAGCAGCTTGCGGGGGGCTCTGGATACGCAGTATTTT.

This clone occurred once. The V call is TRBV5-1, the J call TRBJ2-7, with TRBD2 matching over 9 bases. The V gene end was trimmed by 0 bases and the J gene end by 4 bases; junction bases not matched to a gene: 2. The germline gives CDR1 SGHRS, CDR2 YFSETQ. The CDR3 covers 14 residues. This chain's CDR3 is CASSLGAGGYEQYF. DNA of the CDR3: TGCGCCAGCAGCTTGGGAGCGGGAGGATACGAGCAGTACTTC.

This clone was counted only a few times. The chain combines TRBV7-9 with TRBJ2-1, with D maybe TRBD2 (6 bases). This CDR3 is 18 amino acids long. V was shortened by 4 bases and J by 3 bases, with 22 bases between the two germline ends. Germline V gene sequence: CDR1 SEHNR, CDR2 FQNEAQ (reference sequence). The CDR3 sequence: CASSYSLAREIRYNEQFF. The CDR3 nucleotides are TGTGCCAGCAGCTACTCACTAGCTCGGGAGATCCGCTACAATGAGCAGTTCTTC.

V and J are TRBV13 and TRBJ2-7; D unresolved. Looked up from germline, CDR1 is PRHDT and CDR2 is FYEKMQ (reference sequence). V was clipped by 5 bases and J by 6 bases, with 11 bases between them. This CDR3 is 12 amino acids long. The CDR3 reads CASSMPGLEQYF. The CDR3 region has the DNA TGTGCCAGCAGCATGCCCGGGCTCGAGCAGTACTTC.